This TCR beta chain was captured in a study of blood T cell repertoires in COVID-19. By proportion, this clone is large (0.1 to 1%). TCRdb keeps only in-frame clones here, not all; method: immunoSEQ multiplex PCR. The sample records approximately 50,000 clones, approximately 85% being singletons. The CDR3 sequence is 14 residues long. V lost 3 bases, J lost 7 bases, and 13 bases lay in between. Germline V gene sequence: CDR1 MDHEN, CDR2 SYDVKM. The sequence was collected from a man aged 55 to 69 with acute or convalescent COVID-19. The chain couples TRBV28 to TRBJ1-5; no clear D gene. Sequencing was done on a sample of peripheral blood. CDR3 sequence: CASSFLGSGQPQHF. The CDR3, as DNA: TGTGCCAGCAGTTTCTTAGGCTCGGGGCAGCCCCAGCATTTT.